Listed below are T cell receptor beta chains from one sample, sequenced in a study of identical twins. TCRdb re-analysed the 5' RACE reads in MiXCR, keeping a single row per CDR3 protein. This table holds under 300,000 distinct CDR3 sequences, about 14% found once. The sample comprised memory (CD45RO+) T cells sorted from blood. Every receptor here comes from a woman aged 18-29 years in good health. The CDR3 runs from the conserved cysteine through the conserved F or W. D genes are given only for firm matches. The size of a clone is reported for some rows only, either as once, few or many, or as a class for expanded clones.

J: TRBJ2-3; size: many; D: .; V: TRBV7-9; DNA: TGTGCCAGCATTATTGCAGATACGCAGTATTTT; CDR3: CASIIADTQYF
J: TRBJ2-6; size: .; D: TRBD1; V: TRBV10-3; DNA: TGTGCCATCAACCGACAGGGGATTAGCTCTGGGGCCAACGTCCTGACTTTC; CDR3: CAINRQGISSGANVLTF
J: TRBJ2-3; size: .; D: TRBD1; V: TRBV2; DNA: TGTGCCAGCAGTGACAGGACAGGGACAGATACGCAGTATTTT; CDR3: CASSDRTGTDTQYF
J: TRBJ2-3; size: .; D: .; V: TRBV7-3; DNA: TGTGCCAGCAGCCCCACGAGAAGATCGGATACGCAGTATTTT; CDR3: CASSPTRRSDTQYF
J: TRBJ1-3; size: many; D: .; V: TRBV5-1; DNA: TGCGCCAGCAGCCCCGGGCCGTTGGACACCATATATTTT; CDR3: CASSPGPLDTIYF
J: TRBJ2-1; size: few; D: TRBD2; V: TRBV7-2; DNA: TGTGCCAGCAGCTTCGCGGGGGGCAATGAGCAGTTCTTC; CDR3: CASSFAGGNEQFF
J: TRBJ2-3; size: few; D: .; V: TRBV3-1; DNA: TGTGCCAGCAGTTCGGGCGTGGCAGATACGCAGTATTTT; CDR3: CASSSGVADTQYF
J: TRBJ2-7; size: few; D: TRBD2; V: TRBV4-3; DNA: TGCGCCAGCAGCCAGAGACTAGCGGGAGGGCCGAACGTTTACGAGCAGTACTTC; CDR3: CASSQRLAGGPNVYEQYF
J: TRBJ2-3; size: few; D: .; V: TRBV12-3/TRBV12-4; DNA: TGTGCCAGCAGTTTCGGGCGCACAGATACGCAGTATTTT; CDR3: CASSFGRTDTQYF
J: TRBJ1-2; size: many; D: .; V: TRBV5-1; DNA: TGCGCCAGCAGCTTGGAGGCAGGACCCTACTATGGCTACACCTTC; CDR3: CASSLEAGPYYGYTF
J: TRBJ2-7; size: .; D: TRBD1; V: TRBV20-1; DNA: TGCAGTGCTAGGACCCCCGGGACAGGGGTCCACGAGCAGTACTTC; CDR3: CSARTPGTGVHEQYF
J: TRBJ2-1; size: few; D: TRBD2; V: TRBV6-2/TRBV6-3; DNA: TGTGCCAGCAGGGGGGGGGGATCGGGATCATCAAGAGAGCAGTTCTTC; CDR3: CASRGGGSGSSREQFF
J: TRBJ1-2; size: .; D: .; V: TRBV29-1; DNA: TGCAGCGTACGAACAGGGATTAGGGGCTACACCTTC; CDR3: CSVRTGIRGYTF
J: TRBJ2-7; size: .; D: TRBD2; V: TRBV20-1; DNA: TGCAGTGCTAGAGTTATGGGACTAGCGGGCTACGAGCAGTACTTC; CDR3: CSARVMGLAGYEQYF
J: TRBJ2-1; size: many; D: .; V: TRBV24-1; DNA: TGTGCCACCATGGGCGATATAGGAGGGCAGTTCTTC; CDR3: CATMGDIGGQFF
J: TRBJ2-3; size: few; D: .; V: TRBV9; DNA: TGTGCCAGCAGCGTAGCGGGGGCCATCACAGATACGCAGTATTTT; CDR3: CASSVAGAITDTQYF
J: TRBJ2-7; size: few; D: TRBD1; V: TRBV15; DNA: TGTGCCACCAGCAGAGACAAGGGGACAGGGGCCTACGAGCAGTACTTC; CDR3: CATSRDKGTGAYEQYF
J: TRBJ2-2; size: few; D: .; V: TRBV7-9; DNA: TGTGCCAGCAGCCTTAGGAACACCGGGGAGCTGTTTTTT; CDR3: CASSLRNTGELFF
J: TRBJ2-3; size: many; D: .; V: TRBV24-1; DNA: TGTGCCACCAGTGATATTGCAGGATCTAGCACAGATACGCAGTATTTT; CDR3: CATSDIAGSSTDTQYF
J: TRBJ1-1; size: .; D: .; V: TRBV7-9; DNA: TGTGCCAGCAAAGTGCTGAGGGACTGGTCCGGCACTGAAGCTTTCTTT; CDR3: CASKVLRDWSGTEAFF
J: TRBJ1-5; size: .; D: .; V: TRBV10-3; DNA: TGTGCCATCAGATTGGGGGAAAATCAGCCCCAGCATTTT; CDR3: CAIRLGENQPQHF
J: TRBJ1-1; size: .; D: TRBD1; V: TRBV20-1; DNA: TGCAGTGCCGGGGACAGGAACACTGAAGCTTTCTTT; CDR3: CSAGDRNTEAFF
J: TRBJ1-1; size: few; D: .; V: TRBV5-1; DNA: TGCGCCAGCAGCTTGCCTGCAGGGCCTGAAGCTTTCTTT; CDR3: CASSLPAGPEAFF
J: TRBJ2-5; size: few; D: .; V: TRBV15; DNA: TGTGCCATCGACAACGGAGGGCGGGAGACCCAGTACTTC; CDR3: CAIDNGGRETQYF
J: TRBJ2-7; size: few; D: .; V: TRBV3-1; DNA: TGTGCCAGCAGCCAAGATCGAAACCCCGGTGACGAGCAGTACTTC; CDR3: CASSQDRNPGDEQYF
J: TRBJ2-7; size: few; D: TRBD2; V: TRBV27; DNA: TGTGCCAGCCGAACTAGCGGGGGCCGTTCGGCGTTCCACGAGCAGTACTTC; CDR3: CASRTSGGRSAFHEQYF
J: TRBJ2-7; size: .; D: .; V: TRBV11-3; DNA: TGTGCCAGCAGCCCCCGGGGCGTCGCCTACGAGCAGTACTTC; CDR3: CASSPRGVAYEQYF
J: TRBJ1-1; size: .; D: .; V: TRBV7-9; DNA: TGTGCCAGCAGCTTAGCAGGGCGCGACACTGAAGCTTTCTTT; CDR3: CASSLAGRDTEAFF
J: TRBJ1-5; size: many; D: .; V: TRBV5-1; DNA: TGCGCCAGCAGCTATGGGGGGAGCAATCAGCCCCAGCATTTT; CDR3: CASSYGGSNQPQHF
J: TRBJ2-7; size: .; D: TRBD1; V: TRBV12-3/TRBV12-4; DNA: TGTGCCAGCAGGTCCTCGGGACAGGGGTCCCTCGAGCAGTACTTC; CDR3: CASRSSGQGSLEQYF
J: TRBJ2-1; size: .; D: TRBD2; V: TRBV4-3; DNA: TGCGCCAGCAGCCAAGATCATCGGACTAGCAATGAGCAGTTCTTC; CDR3: CASSQDHRTSNEQFF
J: TRBJ1-4; size: many; D: .; V: TRBV27; DNA: TGTGCCAGCAGTTTGGCTGGGGTCGGTAATGAAAAACTGTTTTTT; CDR3: CASSLAGVGNEKLFF
J: TRBJ1-1; size: few; D: TRBD1; V: TRBV5-1; DNA: TGCGCCAGCAGATTACAGGGGTCCACTGAAGCTTTCTTT; CDR3: CASRLQGSTEAFF
J: TRBJ2-3; size: once; D: .; V: TRBV20-1; DNA: TGCAGTGCAGCAGGCGGTCAGCGGGGCACAGATACGCAGTATTTT; CDR3: CSAAGGQRGTDTQYF
J: TRBJ2-1; size: .; D: .; V: TRBV20-1; DNA: TGCAGTGCTCGCTGGAGCGATGAGCAGTTCTTC; CDR3: CSARWSDEQFF
J: TRBJ2-1; size: .; D: TRBD2; V: TRBV6-1; DNA: TGTGCCAGCAGGCCTGAAACTAGCGGGAGTATCCCGTTCTTC; CDR3: CASRPETSGSIPFF
J: TRBJ2-1; size: many; D: .; V: TRBV12-3/TRBV12-4; DNA: TGTGCCAGCAGTTTCTTACGCGGGACCACCTACAATGAGCAGTTCTTC; CDR3: CASSFLRGTTYNEQFF
J: TRBJ1-5; size: .; D: .; V: TRBV6-1; DNA: TGTGCCAGCTCTCGGGGCTCCAATCAGCCCCAGCATTTT; CDR3: CASSRGSNQPQHF
J: TRBJ2-3; size: .; D: .; V: TRBV7-2; DNA: TGTGCCAGCAGCTTAGTGGGTTCATTTGGCACAGATACGCAGTATTTT; CDR3: CASSLVGSFGTDTQYF
J: TRBJ2-4; size: few; D: TRBD2; V: TRBV29-1; DNA: TGCAGCGTTGAAGAGGGGGGGAGGGGACTAAAAAACATTCAGTACTTC; CDR3: CSVEEGGRGLKNIQYF
J: TRBJ2-7; size: .; D: .; V: TRBV4-2; DNA: TGTGCCAGCAGCCAAGAGGCGCGCTACGAGCAGTACTTC; CDR3: CASSQEARYEQYF
J: TRBJ2-2; size: .; D: TRBD2; V: TRBV12-5; DNA: TGTGCTAGTGGTTTGGGGACTAGCGGGATTTTCACCGGGGAGCTGTTTTTT; CDR3: CASGLGTSGIFTGELFF
J: TRBJ2-7; size: few; D: TRBD2; V: TRBV11-2; DNA: TGTGCCAGCAGCTTAGAAGGGCTAAGCGGGAGTATCCCCTACGAGCAGTACTTC; CDR3: CASSLEGLSGSIPYEQYF
J: TRBJ2-1; size: many; D: TRBD1; V: TRBV6-1; DNA: TGTGCCAGCAGCGACGGGACAGGTTTCAATGAGCAGTTCTTC; CDR3: CASSDGTGFNEQFF
J: TRBJ1-1; size: .; D: .; V: TRBV6-2/TRBV6-3; DNA: TGTGCCAGCACACCCATTACAGGGTCTGCGGATCGGAACACTGAAGCTTTCTTT; CDR3: CASTPITGSADRNTEAFF
J: TRBJ2-1; size: .; D: .; V: TRBV7-7; DNA: TGTGCCAGCAGCTTATTGTCTGGGTCCCAGGCGACGGTCTTC; CDR3: CASSLLSGSQATVF
J: TRBJ1-2; size: few; D: .; V: TRBV25-1; DNA: TGTGCCAGCAGTTTGCAGGGAGTGCGGCTAGACGGCTACACCTTC; CDR3: CASSLQGVRLDGYTF
J: TRBJ1-2; size: few; D: TRBD1; V: TRBV20-1; DNA: TGCAGTGCCCAAACACAGGGGGGGAATGGCTACACCTTC; CDR3: CSAQTQGGNGYTF
J: TRBJ1-1; size: few; D: TRBD1; V: TRBV7-2; DNA: TGTGCCAGCAGCTCGGGACAGTATACTGAAGCTTTCTTT; CDR3: CASSSGQYTEAFF
J: TRBJ2-1; size: many; D: TRBD2; V: TRBV5-1; DNA: TGCGCCAGCAGCTTGGGTCCGGGAGGTGAAAATGAGCAGTTCTTC; CDR3: CASSLGPGGENEQFF
J: TRBJ2-5; size: .; D: .; V: TRBV27; DNA: TGTGCCAGCAGTCCCCGGGGAAAAGAGACCCAGTACTTC; CDR3: CASSPRGKETQYF
J: TRBJ2-3; size: .; D: .; V: TRBV20-1; DNA: TGCAGTGCCGAAACTCCTAGACTACGCACAGATACGCAGTATTTT; CDR3: CSAETPRLRTDTQYF
J: TRBJ2-3; size: .; D: .; V: TRBV11-2; DNA: TGTGCCAGCAGCGCGCACAGGGTCCCTAGCACAGATACGCAGTATTTT; CDR3: CASSAHRVPSTDTQYF
J: TRBJ2-5; size: .; D: .; V: TRBV29-1; DNA: TGCAGCGTTGCATTTAGGATGGCCCAGTACTTC; CDR3: CSVAFRMAQYF
J: TRBJ2-5; size: few; D: .; V: TRBV20-1; DNA: TGCAGTGCTCAGCGCCAAGAGACCCAGTACTTC; CDR3: CSAQRQETQYF
J: TRBJ2-1; size: .; D: .; V: TRBV9; DNA: TGTGCCAGCAGCGTAGTGCCTCAGGACAATGAGCAGTTCTTC; CDR3: CASSVVPQDNEQFF
J: TRBJ2-7; size: medium-sized; D: .; V: TRBV2; DNA: TGTGCCAGTTTTTTCGGGGGGCTGGACGAGCAGTACTTC; CDR3: CASFFGGLDEQYF
J: TRBJ2-7; size: .; D: .; V: TRBV10-1; DNA: TGCGCCAGCAGTGAGTCCTGGGGCTACGAGCAGTACTTC; CDR3: CASSESWGYEQYF
J: TRBJ1-1; size: many; D: TRBD1; V: TRBV7-8; DNA: TGTGCCAGCAGGGGACAGATGAACACTGAAGCTTTCTTT; CDR3: CASRGQMNTEAFF
J: TRBJ2-2; size: .; D: TRBD2; V: TRBV20-1; DNA: TGCAGTGCTAGAGCGGGGAGGGACACCGGGGAGCTGTTTTTT; CDR3: CSARAGRDTGELFF